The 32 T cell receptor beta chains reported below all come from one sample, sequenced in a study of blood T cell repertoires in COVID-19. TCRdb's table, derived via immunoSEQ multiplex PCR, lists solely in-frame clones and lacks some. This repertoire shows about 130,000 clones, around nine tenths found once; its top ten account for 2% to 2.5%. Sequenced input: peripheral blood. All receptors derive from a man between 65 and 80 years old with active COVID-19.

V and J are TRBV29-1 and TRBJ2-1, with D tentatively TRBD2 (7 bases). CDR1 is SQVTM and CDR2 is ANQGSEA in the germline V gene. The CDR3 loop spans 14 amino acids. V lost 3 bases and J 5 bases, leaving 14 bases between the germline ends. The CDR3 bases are TGCAGCGTTGACGGTCGGCGGGGGCACAATGAGCAGTTCTTC. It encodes CSVDGRRGHNEQFF.

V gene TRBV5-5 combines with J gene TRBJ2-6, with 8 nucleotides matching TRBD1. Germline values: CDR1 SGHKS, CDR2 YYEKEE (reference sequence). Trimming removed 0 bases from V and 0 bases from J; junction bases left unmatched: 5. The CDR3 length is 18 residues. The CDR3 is CASSLERTGTSGANVLTF. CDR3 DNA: TGTGCCAGCAGCTTGGAGCGGACAGGGACCTCTGGGGCCAACGTCCTGACTTTC.

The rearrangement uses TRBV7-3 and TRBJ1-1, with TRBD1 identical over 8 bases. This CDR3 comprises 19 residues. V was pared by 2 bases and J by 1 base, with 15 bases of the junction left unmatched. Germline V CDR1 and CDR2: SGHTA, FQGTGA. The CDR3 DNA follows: TGTGCCAGCAGCTTAGTTCAGGGACAGGCCTCGTCTCGGAACACTGAAGCTTTCTTT. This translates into CASSLVQGQASSRNTEAFF. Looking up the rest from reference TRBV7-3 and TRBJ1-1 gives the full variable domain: GAGVSQTPSNKVTEKGKYVELRCDPISGHTALYWYRQSLGQGPEFLIYFQGTGAADDSGLPNDRFFAVRPEGSVSTLKIQRTERGDSAVYLCASSLVQGQASSRNTEAFFGQGTRLTVV.

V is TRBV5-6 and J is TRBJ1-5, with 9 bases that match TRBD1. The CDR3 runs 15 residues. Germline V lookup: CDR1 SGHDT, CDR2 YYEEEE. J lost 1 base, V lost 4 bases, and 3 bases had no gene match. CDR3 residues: CASSLGQGSNQPQHF. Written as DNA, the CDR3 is TGTGCCAGCAGCCTCGGACAGGGGAGCAATCAGCCCCAGCATTTT.

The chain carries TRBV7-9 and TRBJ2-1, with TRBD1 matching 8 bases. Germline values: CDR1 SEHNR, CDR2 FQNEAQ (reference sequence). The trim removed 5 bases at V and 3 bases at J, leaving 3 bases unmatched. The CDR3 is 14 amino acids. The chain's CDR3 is CASSLGQDYNEQFF. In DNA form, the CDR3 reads TGTGCCAGCAGCCTGGGACAGGACTACAATGAGCAGTTCTTC. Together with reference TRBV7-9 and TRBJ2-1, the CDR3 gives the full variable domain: DTGVSQNPRHKITKRGQNVTFRCDPISEHNRLYWYRQTLGQGPEFLTYFQNEAQLEKSRLLSDRFSAERPKGSFSTLEIQRTEQGDSAMYLCASSLGQDYNEQFFGPGTRLTVL.

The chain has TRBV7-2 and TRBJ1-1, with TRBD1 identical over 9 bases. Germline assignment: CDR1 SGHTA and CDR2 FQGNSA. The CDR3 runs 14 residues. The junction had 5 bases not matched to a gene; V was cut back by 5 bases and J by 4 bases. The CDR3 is CASSGQGWTTEAFF. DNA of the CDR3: TGTGCCAGCAGCGGACAGGGGTGGACCACTGAAGCTTTCTTT. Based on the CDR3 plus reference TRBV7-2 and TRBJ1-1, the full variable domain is GAGVSQSPSNKVTEKGKDVELRCDPISGHTALYWYRQSLGQGLEFLIYFQGNSAPDKSGLPSDRFSAERTGGSVSTLTIQRTQQEDSAVYLCASSGQGWTTEAFFGQGTRLTVV.

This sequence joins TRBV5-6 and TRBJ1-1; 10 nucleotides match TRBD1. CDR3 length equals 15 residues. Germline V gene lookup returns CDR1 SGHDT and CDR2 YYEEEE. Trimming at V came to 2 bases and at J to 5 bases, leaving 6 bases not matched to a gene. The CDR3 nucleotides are TGTGCCAGCAGCTTCAAAGGGACAGGGGAGACTGAAGCTTTCTTT. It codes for CASSFKGTGETEAFF.

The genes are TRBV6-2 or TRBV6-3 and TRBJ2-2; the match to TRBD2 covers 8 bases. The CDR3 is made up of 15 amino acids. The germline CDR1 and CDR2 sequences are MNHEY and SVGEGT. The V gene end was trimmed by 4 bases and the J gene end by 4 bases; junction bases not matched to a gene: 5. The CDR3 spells CASSLAGTGTGELFF. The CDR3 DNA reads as TGTGCCAGCAGTTTAGCGGGAACGGGCACCGGGGAGCTGTTTTTT.

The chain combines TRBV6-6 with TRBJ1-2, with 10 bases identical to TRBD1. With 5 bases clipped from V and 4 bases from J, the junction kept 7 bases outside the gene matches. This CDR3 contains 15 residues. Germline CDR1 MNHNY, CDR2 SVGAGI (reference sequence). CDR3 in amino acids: CASSQGQGWAYGYTF. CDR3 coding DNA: TGTGCCAGCAGTCAGGGACAGGGGTGGGCCTATGGCTACACCTTC.

In DNA, the CDR3 is TGTGCCAGCAGCTTAGGACAGCCAAACTCTGGAAACACCATATATTTT. Amino acids: CASSLGQPNSGNTIYF. The chain recombines TRBV11-1 with TRBJ1-3, with D tentatively TRBD1 (5 bases). This CDR3 is built from 16 residues. V lost 1 base, J lost 0 bases, and 10 bases lay in between. Looked up from germline, CDR1 is SGHAT and CDR2 is FQDESV (reference sequence). The variable domain in full, completed from reference TRBV11-1 and TRBJ1-3, reads EAEVAQSPRYKITEKSQAVAFWCDPISGHATLYWYRQILGQGPELLVQFQDESVVDDSQLPKDRFSAERLKGVDSTLKIQPAELGDSAMYLCASSLGQPNSGNTIYFGEGSWLTVV.

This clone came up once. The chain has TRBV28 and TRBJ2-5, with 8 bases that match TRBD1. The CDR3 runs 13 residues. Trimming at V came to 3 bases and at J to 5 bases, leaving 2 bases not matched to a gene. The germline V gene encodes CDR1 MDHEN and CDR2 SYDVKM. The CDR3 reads CASSFAGGETQYF. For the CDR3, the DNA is TGTGCCAGCAGTTTCGCAGGGGGCGAGACCCAGTACTTC. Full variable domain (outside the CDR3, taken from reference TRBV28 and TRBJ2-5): DVKVTQSSRYLVKRTGEKVFLECVQDMDHENMFWYRQDPGLGLRLIYFSYDVKMKEKGDIPEGYSVSREKKERFSLILESASTNQTSMYLCASSFAGGETQYFGPGTRLLVL.

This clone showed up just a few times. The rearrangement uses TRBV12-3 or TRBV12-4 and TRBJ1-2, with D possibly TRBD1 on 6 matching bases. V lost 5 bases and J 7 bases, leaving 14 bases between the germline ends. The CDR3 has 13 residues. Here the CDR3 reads CASSLGGAGGYTF. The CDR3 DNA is TGTGCCAGCAGTCTGGGGGGGGCCGGTGGCTACACCTTC.

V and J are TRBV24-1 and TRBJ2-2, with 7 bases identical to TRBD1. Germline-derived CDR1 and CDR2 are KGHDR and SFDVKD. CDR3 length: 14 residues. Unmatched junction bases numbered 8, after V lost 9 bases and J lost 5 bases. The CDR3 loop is CATRPGTVTGELFF. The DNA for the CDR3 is TGTGCCACCCGTCCCGGGACAGTAACCGGGGAGCTGTTTTTT.

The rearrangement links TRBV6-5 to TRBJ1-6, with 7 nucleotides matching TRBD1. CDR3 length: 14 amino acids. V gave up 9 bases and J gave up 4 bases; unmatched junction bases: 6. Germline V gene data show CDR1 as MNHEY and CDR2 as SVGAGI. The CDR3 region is CASDSRGYNSPLHF. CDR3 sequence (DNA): TGTGCCAGTGATTCCAGGGGGTATAATTCACCCCTCCACTTT.

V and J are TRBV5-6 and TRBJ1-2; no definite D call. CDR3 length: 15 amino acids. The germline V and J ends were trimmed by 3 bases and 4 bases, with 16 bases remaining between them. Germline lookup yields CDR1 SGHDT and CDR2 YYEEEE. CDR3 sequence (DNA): TGTGCCAGCAGCTCCCGGGCACTAGGGAGCTATGGCTACACCTTC. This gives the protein CASSSRALGSYGYTF.

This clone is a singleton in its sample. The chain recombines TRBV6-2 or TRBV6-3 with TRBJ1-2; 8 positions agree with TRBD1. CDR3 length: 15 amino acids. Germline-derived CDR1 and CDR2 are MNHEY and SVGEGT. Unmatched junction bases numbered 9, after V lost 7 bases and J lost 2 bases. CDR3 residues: CASTPPGTGNYGYTF. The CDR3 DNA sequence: TGTGCCAGCACCCCCCCCGGGACAGGAAACTATGGCTACACCTTC.

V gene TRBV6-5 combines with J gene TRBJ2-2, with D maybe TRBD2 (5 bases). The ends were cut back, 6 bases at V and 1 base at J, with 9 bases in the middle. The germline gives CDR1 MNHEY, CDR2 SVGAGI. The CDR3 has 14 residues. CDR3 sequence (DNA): TGTGCCAGCAGCAGGAGCGGGAACACCGGGGAGCTGTTTTTT. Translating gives CASSRSGNTGELFF.

DNA for the CDR3: TGTGCCAGCAGTTTAACCCGGGACTGGCAAGAGACCCAGTACTTC. Translating it yields CASSLTRDWQETQYF. This chain connects TRBV27 to TRBJ2-5; TRBD2 might be the D (6 bases). V lost 2 bases and J lost 2, with 12 bases in between. The germline V gene encodes CDR1 MNHEY and CDR2 SMNVEV (reference sequence). CDR3 length: 15 residues.

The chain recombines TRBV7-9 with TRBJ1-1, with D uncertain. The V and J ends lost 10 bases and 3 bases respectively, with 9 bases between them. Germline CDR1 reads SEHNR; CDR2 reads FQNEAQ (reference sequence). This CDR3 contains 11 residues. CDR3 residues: CATGVDTEAFF. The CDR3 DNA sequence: TGTGCCACCGGGGTGGACACTGAAGCTTTCTTT.

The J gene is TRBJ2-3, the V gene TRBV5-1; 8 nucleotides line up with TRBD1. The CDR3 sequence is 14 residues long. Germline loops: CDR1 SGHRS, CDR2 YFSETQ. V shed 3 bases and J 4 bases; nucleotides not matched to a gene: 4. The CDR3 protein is CASSSGTGADTQYF. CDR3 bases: TGCGCCAGCAGCTCGGGGACAGGAGCAGATACGCAGTATTTT. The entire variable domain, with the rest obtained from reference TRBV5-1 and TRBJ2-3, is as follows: KAGVTQTPRYLIKTRGQQVTLSCSPISGHRSVSWYQQTPGQGLQFLFEYFSETQRNKGNFPGRFSGRQFSNSRSEMNVSTLELGDSALYLCASSSGTGADTQYFGPGTRLTVL.

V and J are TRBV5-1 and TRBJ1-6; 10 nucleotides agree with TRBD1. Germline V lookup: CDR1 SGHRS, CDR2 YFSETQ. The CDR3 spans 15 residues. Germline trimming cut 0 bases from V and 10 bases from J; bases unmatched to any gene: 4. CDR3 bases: TGCGCCAGCAGCTTGGCGGGACAGGGGAGATCACCCCTCCACTTT. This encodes CASSLAGQGRSPLHF.

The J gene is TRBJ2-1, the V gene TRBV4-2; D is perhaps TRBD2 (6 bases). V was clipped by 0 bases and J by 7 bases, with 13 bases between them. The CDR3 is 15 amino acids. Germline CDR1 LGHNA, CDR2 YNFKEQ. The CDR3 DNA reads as TGTGCCAGCAGCCAAGAGTTAAGAGGAGGGAATGAGCAGTTCTTC. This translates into CASSQELRGGNEQFF.

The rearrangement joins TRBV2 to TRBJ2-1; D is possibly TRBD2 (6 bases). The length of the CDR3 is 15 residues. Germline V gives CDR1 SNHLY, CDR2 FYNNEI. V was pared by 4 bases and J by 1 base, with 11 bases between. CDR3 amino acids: CASSVREPSYNEQFF. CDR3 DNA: TGTGCCAGCAGTGTTCGGGAGCCTTCCTACAATGAGCAGTTCTTC.

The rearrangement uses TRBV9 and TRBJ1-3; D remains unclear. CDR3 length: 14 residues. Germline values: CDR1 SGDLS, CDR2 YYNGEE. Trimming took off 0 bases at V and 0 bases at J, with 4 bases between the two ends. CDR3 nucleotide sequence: TGTGCCAGCAGCGTAGGGAGCTCTGGAAACACCATATATTTT. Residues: CASSVGSSGNTIYF.

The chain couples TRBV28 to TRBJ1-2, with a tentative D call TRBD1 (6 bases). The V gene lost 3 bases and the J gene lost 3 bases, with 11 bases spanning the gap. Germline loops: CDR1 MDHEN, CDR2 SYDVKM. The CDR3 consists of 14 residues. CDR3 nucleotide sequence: TGTGCCAGCAGTTTGGGGTCAGGGGACTATGGCTACACCTTC. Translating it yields CASSLGSGDYGYTF.

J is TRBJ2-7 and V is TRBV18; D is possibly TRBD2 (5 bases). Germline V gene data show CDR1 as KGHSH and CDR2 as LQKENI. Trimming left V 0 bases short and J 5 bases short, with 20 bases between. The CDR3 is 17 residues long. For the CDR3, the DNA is TGTGCCAGCTCACCACCCAACGAGGCGGGCTGGAGAAACGAGCAGTACTTC. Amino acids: CASSPPNEAGWRNEQYF.

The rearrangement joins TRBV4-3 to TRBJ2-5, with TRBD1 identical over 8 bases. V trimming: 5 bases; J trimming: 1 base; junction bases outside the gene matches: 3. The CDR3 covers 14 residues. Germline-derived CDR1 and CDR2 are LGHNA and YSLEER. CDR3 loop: CASSADRVQETQYF. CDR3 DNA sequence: TGCGCCAGCAGCGCGGACAGGGTCCAAGAGACCCAGTACTTC.

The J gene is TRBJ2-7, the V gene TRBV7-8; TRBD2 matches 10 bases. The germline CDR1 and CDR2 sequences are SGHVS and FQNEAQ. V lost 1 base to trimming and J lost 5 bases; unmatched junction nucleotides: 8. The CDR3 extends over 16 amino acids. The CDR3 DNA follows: TGTGCCAGCAGCTTAGAGCGGCTAGCGGGAGTAAACGAGCAGTACTTC. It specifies CASSLERLAGVNEQYF.

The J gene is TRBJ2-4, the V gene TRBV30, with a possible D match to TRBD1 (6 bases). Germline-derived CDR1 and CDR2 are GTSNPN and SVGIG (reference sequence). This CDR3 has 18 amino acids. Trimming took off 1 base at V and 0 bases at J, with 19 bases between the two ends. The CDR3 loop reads CAWSEPRGSTLAKNIQYF. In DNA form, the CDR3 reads TGTGCCTGGAGTGAGCCTAGGGGGAGCACACTAGCCAAAAACATTCAGTACTTC.

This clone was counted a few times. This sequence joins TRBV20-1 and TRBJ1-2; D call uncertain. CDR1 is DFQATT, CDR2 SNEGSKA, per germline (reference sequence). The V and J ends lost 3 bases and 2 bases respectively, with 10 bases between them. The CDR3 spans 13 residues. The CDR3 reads CSASLGRNYGYTF. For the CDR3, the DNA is TGCAGTGCTAGTCTCGGCAGGAACTATGGCTACACCTTC.

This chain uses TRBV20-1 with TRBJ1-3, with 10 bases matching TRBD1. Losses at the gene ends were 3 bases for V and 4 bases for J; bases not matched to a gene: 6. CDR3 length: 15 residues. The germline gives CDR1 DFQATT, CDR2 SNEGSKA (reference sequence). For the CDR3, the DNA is TGCAGTGCTAGTCAGACAGGGGGCCGAGGAAACACCATATATTTT. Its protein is CSASQTGGRGNTIYF.

The CDR3 DNA sequence: TGTGCCAGTACCCGTAGGGGGGTAGGGACTAGCGTGGTAGATACGCAGTATTTT. Its protein product is CASTRRGVGTSVVDTQYF. The rearrangement links TRBV9 to TRBJ2-3, with TRBD2 identical over 10 bases. The CDR3 is 18 residues long. Germline V CDR1 and CDR2: SGDLS, YYNGEE. With V trimmed by 8 bases and J by 5 bases, 20 bases remained unmatched.